This TCR beta chain was sequenced during a study of T cells in Graves' hyperthyroidism and ophthalmopathy. Study-wide context: Any treatment followed the collection of peripheral blood at initial diagnosis. Study-wide points: In blood, most of the thyroid clonotypes expanded above 0.001 were also present.

This clonotype appeared many times. Its matching antigen is unknown. The V and J ends lost 0 bases and 1 base respectively, with 12 bases between them. Germline values: CDR1 DFQATT, CDR2 SNEGSKA (reference sequence). There are 16 residues in the CDR3. Researchers took RNA transcripts and amplified the TCR beta CDR3 regions from them. First-round RT-PCR with HTBI primers amplified the TCR CDR3 region. Using its own MiXCR run on the multiplex PCR reads, TCRdb lists one record per CDR3 protein. This sample has under 300,000 distinct CDR3 sequences, with 25% to 30% found just once. This TCR was sampled from a man in his forties with Graves' hyperthyroidism that later progressed to Graves' ophthalmopathy. The sample taken for sequencing was blood. The chain employs TRBV20-1 and TRBJ2-2; TRBD2 is a possible D gene (5 bases). Written as DNA, the CDR3 is TGCAGTGCTAGAGATCGGACGGGGATGAACACCGGGGAGCTGTTTTTT. Encoded protein: CSARDRTGMNTGELFF.